Listed below are T cell receptor beta chains from one sample, sequenced in a study of blood T cell repertoires in COVID-19. The table came from immunoSEQ multiplex PCR; TCRdb's copy has only in-frame clones and leaves some out. This sample has more than 85,000 clones, with 84% found just once. The sequencing input was peripheral blood. These receptors were taken from a man in his forties with active or convalescent COVID-19. CDR3s include the opening cysteine and the closing phenylalanine or tryptophan. Fields, in order: clone size, D gene, V gene, J gene, CDR3 DNA, CDR3 protein. A D gene is named only where the DNA matches it firmly. Part of the rows lack a size; the others show once, few, many or a class for expanded clones.

.	TRBD1	TRBV19	TRBJ2-1	TGTGCCAGTACCCCCCCGGGACAGGGGAACAATGAGCAGTTCTTC	CASTPPGQGNNEQFF
once	TRBD1	TRBV9	TRBJ2-7	TGTGCCAGCAGCGAGGCGACAGGGTCTGCCTACGAGCAGTACTTC	CASSEATGSAYEQYF
.	TRBD1	TRBV30	TRBJ1-2	TGTGCCTGGACGGGACAGGGAGCTGGCTACACCTTC	CAWTGQGAGYTF
.	TRBD2	TRBV7-2	TRBJ2-1	TGTGCCAGCAGCTGGACTAGCGGGATTAACAATGAGCAGTTCTTC	CASSWTSGINNEQFF
.	TRBD1	TRBV19	TRBJ2-3	TGTGCCAGTAGCCGACAGGGGGTCACCGGCGGCACAGATACGCAGTATTTT	CASSRQGVTGGTDTQYF
.	.	TRBV6-5	TRBJ2-7	TGTGCCAGCAGTTACAAAGCAGCGGGCTCCTACGAGCAGTACTTC	CASSYKAAGSYEQYF
few	.	TRBV12-5	TRBJ1-1	TGTGCTAGTGGTTTACACATGAACACTGAAGCTTTCTTT	CASGLHMNTEAFF
.	TRBD1	TRBV5-1	TRBJ2-1	TGCGCCACCAAACAGGGGGATGCCTACAATGAGCAGTTCTTC	CATKQGDAYNEQFF
.	.	TRBV7-2	TRBJ1-3	TGTGCCAGCAGCTTAGTCCCGGGCAGGGCTGGAAACACCATATATTTT	CASSLVPGRAGNTIYF
.	.	TRBV27	TRBJ1-4	TGTGCCAGCAGTCTAGGTGCTACTAATGAAAAACTGTTTTTT	CASSLGATNEKLFF
.	TRBD1	TRBV2	TRBJ1-1	TGTGCCAGCAGCCCACTAGGGGGACAGGGCGGGAACACTGAAGCTTTCTTT	CASSPLGGQGGNTEAFF
.	.	TRBV9	TRBJ1-2	TGTGCCAGCAGCGTAGGAGGCGACGTCTACGGCTACACCTTC	CASSVGGDVYGYTF
.	TRBD1	TRBV6-4	TRBJ2-1	TGTGCCAGCAGCACAAGGGGACAGGGGTACAATGAGCAGTTCTTC	CASSTRGQGYNEQFF
.	.	TRBV19	TRBJ2-2	TGTGCCAGCTCCTCGTTTGGGGGGACCGGGGAGCTGTTTTTT	CASSSFGGTGELFF
.	.	TRBV7-9	TRBJ2-1	TGTGCCAGCAGCTTAACAGGTCCCGACAATGAGCAGTTCTTC	CASSLTGPDNEQFF
.	.	TRBV2	TRBJ2-3	TGTGCCAGCAGTAAAGGACTACAGACAGATACGCAGTATTTT	CASSKGLQTDTQYF
.	TRBD1	TRBV2	TRBJ2-5	TGTGCCAGCAGGGCCAACAGGGGGGAGACCCAGTACTTC	CASRANRGETQYF
.	.	TRBV9	TRBJ1-2	TGTGCCAGCAGCTCACAGGGACCGCTTAACTATGGCTACACCTTC	CASSSQGPLNYGYTF
.	TRBD2	TRBV5-1	TRBJ2-7	TGCGCCAGCAGCAGCACCGGGACTAGCGGGGGGCCAACTTACGAGCAGTACTTC	CASSSTGTSGGPTYEQYF
.	TRBD1	TRBV24-1	TRBJ1-4	TGTGCCACCAGTGATTCGACAGGGCGGAATGAAAAACTGTTTTTT	CATSDSTGRNEKLFF
.	TRBD2	TRBV2	TRBJ2-2	TGTGCCAGCTCAAGCGGGGGTGCCGGGGAGCTGTTTTTT	CASSSGGAGELFF
.	.	TRBV19	TRBJ1-3	TGTGCCAGTACTCCCCCGGACTACTCTGGAAACACCATATATTTT	CASTPPDYSGNTIYF
.	TRBD1	TRBV6-5	TRBJ2-7	TGTGCCAGCAGAAAGACAGGGGTTGGTGAGCAGTACTTC	CASRKTGVGEQYF
.	TRBD2	TRBV18	TRBJ2-5	TGTGCCAGCTCACCTGTCGCGGCGGGGGGGCTAGAGACCCAGTACTTC	CASSPVAAGGLETQYF
.	.	TRBV19	TRBJ2-1	TGTGCCAGTAGTCCTCGGAATGAGCAGTTCTTC	CASSPRNEQFF
.	.	TRBV5-4	TRBJ2-7	TGTGCCAGCAGCTTCGGCAGGGGAAGCTCCTACGAGCAGTACTTC	CASSFGRGSSYEQYF